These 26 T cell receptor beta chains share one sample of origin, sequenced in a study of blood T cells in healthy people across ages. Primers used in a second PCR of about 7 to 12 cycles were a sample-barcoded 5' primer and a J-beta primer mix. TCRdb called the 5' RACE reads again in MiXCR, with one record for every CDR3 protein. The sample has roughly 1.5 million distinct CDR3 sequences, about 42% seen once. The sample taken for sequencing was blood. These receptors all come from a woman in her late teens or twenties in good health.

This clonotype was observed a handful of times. CDR3 in amino acids: CASSLAVAGGQETQYF. The DNA of the CDR3 is TGTGCCAGCAGCTTAGCTGTAGCGGGAGGGCAAGAGACCCAGTACTTC. This chain joins TRBV7-2 and TRBJ2-5; 11 bases match TRBD2. The CDR3 totals 16 residues. CDR1 SGHTA and CDR2 FQGNSA come from the germline V gene. V dropped 0 bases and J dropped 2; count of bases not matched to a gene: 2.

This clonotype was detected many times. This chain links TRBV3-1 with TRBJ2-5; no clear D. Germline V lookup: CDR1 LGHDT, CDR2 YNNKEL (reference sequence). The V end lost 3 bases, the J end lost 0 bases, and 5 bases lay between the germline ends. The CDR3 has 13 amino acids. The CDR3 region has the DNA TGTGCCAGCAGCCAGGGTAACCAAGAGACCCAGTACTTC. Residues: CASSQGNQETQYF.

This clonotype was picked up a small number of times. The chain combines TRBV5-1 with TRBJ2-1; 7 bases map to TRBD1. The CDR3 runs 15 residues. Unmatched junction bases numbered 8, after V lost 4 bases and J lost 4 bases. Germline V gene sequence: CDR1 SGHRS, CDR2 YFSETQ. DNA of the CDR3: TGCGCCAGCAGCACCCGACAGGGTACTTACAATGAGCAGTTCTTC. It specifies CASSTRQGTYNEQFF.

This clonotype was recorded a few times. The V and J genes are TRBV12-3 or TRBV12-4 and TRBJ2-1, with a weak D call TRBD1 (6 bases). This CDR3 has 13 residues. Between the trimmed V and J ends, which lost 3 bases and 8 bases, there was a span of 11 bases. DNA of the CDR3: TGTGCCAGCAGTTTTGGGGGCCTCCATGAGCAGTTCTTC. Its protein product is CASSFGGLHEQFF.

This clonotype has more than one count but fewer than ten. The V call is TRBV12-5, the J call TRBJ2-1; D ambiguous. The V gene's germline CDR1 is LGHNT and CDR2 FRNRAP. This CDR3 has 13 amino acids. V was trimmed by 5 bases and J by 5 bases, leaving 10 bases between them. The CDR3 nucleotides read TGTGCTAGTGGTGCGCCACCCGACAATGAGCAGTTCTTC. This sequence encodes CASGAPPDNEQFF.

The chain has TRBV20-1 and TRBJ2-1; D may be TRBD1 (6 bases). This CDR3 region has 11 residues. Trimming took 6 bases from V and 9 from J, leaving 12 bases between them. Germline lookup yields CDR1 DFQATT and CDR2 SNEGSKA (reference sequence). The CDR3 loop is CSAWTEVEQFF. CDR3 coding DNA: TGCAGTGCGTGGACAGAAGTTGAGCAGTTCTTC.

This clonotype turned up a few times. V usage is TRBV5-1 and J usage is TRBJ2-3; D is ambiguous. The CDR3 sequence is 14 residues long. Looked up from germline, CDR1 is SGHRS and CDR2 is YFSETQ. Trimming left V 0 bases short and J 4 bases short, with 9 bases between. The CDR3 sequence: CASSLGTSADTQYF. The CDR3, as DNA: TGCGCCAGCAGCTTGGGAACCTCGGCAGATACGCAGTATTTT.

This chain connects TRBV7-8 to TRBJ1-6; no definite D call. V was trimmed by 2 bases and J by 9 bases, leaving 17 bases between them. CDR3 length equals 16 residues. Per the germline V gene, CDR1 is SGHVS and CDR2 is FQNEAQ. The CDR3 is CASSLFAGRRSSPLHF. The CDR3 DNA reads TGTGCCAGCAGCTTATTCGCTGGGCGGAGAAGTTCACCCCTCCACTTT.

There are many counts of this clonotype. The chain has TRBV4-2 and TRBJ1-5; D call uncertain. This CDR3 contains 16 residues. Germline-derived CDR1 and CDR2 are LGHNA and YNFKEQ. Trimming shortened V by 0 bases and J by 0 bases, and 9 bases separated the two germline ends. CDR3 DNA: TGTGCCAGCAGCCAAGACGGGCAACTTAGCAATCAGCCCCAGCATTTT. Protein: CASSQDGQLSNQPQHF.

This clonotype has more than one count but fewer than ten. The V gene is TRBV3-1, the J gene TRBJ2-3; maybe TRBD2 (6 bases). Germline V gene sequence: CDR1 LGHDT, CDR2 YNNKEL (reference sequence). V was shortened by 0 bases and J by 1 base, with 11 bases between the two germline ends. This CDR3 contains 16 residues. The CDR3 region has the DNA TGTGCCAGCAGCCAAGATTGGGGGGATGGCACAGATACGCAGTATTTT. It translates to CASSQDWGDGTDTQYF.

CDR3 in DNA: TGTGCCAGCAGAAACGGACGAGATAACACAGATACGCAGTATTTT. Translated: CASRNGRDNTDTQYF. This chain joins TRBV7-2 and TRBJ2-3; D unresolved. V lost 6 bases to trimming and J lost 2 bases, with 15 bases between them. Germline V lookup: CDR1 SGHTA, CDR2 FQGNSA. The CDR3 runs to 15 residues.

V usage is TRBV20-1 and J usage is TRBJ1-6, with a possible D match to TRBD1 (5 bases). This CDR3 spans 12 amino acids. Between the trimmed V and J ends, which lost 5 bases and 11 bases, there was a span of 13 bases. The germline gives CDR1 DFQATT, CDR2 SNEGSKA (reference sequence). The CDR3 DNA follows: TGCAGTGCTCAGACAGACGGGGCACCCCTCCACTTT. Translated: CSAQTDGAPLHF.

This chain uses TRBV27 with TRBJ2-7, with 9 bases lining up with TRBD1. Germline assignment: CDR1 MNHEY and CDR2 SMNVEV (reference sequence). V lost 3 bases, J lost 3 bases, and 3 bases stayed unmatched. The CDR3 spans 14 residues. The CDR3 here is CASSFTTGGYEQYF. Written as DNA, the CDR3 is TGTGCCAGCAGTTTCACGACAGGGGGCTACGAGCAGTACTTC.

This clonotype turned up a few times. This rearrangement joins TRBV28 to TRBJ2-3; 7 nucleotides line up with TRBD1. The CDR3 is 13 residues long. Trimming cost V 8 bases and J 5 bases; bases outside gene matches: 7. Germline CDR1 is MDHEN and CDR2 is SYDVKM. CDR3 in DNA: TGTGCCAGCCGCAAGACAGGGATAGATACGCAGTATTTT. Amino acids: CASRKTGIDTQYF.

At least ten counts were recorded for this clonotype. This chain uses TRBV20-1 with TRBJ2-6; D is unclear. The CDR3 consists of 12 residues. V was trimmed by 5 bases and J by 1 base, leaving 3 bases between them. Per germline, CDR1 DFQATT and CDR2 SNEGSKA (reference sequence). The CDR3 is CSAESGANVLTF. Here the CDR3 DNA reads TGCAGTGCTGAGTCTGGGGCCAACGTCCTGACTTTC.

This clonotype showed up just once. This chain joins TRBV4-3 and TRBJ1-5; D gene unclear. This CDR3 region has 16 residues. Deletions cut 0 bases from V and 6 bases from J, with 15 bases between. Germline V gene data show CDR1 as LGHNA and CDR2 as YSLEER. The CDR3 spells CASSQDLGRARQPQHF. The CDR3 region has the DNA TGCGCCAGCAGCCAAGATTTGGGGAGGGCGCGTCAGCCCCAGCATTTT.

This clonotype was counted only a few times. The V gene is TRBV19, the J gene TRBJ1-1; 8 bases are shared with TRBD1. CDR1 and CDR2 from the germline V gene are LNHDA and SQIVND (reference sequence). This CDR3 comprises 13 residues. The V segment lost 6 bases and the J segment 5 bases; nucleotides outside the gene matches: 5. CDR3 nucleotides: TGTGCCAGTAGGAACAGGGGGTCTACTGAAGCTTTCTTT. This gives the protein CASRNRGSTEAFF.

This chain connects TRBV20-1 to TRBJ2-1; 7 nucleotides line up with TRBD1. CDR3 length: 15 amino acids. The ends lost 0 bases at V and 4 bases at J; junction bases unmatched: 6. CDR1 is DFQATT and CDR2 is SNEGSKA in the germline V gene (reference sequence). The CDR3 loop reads CSARDLGGWYNEQFF. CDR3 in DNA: TGCAGTGCTAGAGACCTAGGGGGCTGGTACAATGAGCAGTTCTTC.

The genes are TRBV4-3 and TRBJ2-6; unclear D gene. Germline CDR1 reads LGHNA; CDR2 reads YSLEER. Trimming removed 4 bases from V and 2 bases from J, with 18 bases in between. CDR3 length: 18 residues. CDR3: CASSLIRDGTPGANVLTF. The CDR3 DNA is TGCGCCAGCAGCCTAATCAGAGACGGTACCCCTGGGGCCAACGTCCTGACTTTC.

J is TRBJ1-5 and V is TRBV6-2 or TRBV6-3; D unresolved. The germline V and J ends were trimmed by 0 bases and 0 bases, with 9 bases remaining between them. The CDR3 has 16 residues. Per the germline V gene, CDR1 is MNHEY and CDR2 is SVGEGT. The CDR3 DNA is TGTGCCAGCAGTTACTCGCCCCACCATAGCAATCAGCCCCAGCATTTT. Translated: CASSYSPHHSNQPQHF.

The CDR3 region has the DNA TGCGCCAGCAGCTGGGAAACTAGCGCAGATACGCAGTATTTT. Translation gives CASSWETSADTQYF. The chain carries TRBV5-1 and TRBJ2-3; 7 nucleotides agree with TRBD2. The CDR3 length is 14 residues. The germline CDR1 and CDR2 sequences are SGHRS and YFSETQ. V lost 3 bases, J lost 4 bases, and 5 bases stayed unmatched.

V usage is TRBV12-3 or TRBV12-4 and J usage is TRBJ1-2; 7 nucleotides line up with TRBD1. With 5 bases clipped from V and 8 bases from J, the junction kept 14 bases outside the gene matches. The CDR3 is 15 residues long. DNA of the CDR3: TGTGCCAGCAGTCAAGACCGGACAGGCCCAGGGGGCTACACCTTC. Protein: CASSQDRTGPGGYTF.

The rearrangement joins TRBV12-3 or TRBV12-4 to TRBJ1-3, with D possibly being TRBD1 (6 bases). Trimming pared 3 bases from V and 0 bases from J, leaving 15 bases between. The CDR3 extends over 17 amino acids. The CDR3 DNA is TGTGCCAGCAGTTTTTTAGTCAGGGGCCCCTCTGGAAACACCATATATTTT. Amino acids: CASSFLVRGPSGNTIYF.

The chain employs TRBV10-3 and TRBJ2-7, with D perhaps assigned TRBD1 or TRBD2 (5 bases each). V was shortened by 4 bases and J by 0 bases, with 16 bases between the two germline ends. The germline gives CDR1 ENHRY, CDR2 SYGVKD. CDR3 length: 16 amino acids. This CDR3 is CAISAPGTATSYEQYF. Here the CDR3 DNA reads TGTGCCATCAGTGCTCCCGGGACGGCGACCTCCTACGAGCAGTACTTC.

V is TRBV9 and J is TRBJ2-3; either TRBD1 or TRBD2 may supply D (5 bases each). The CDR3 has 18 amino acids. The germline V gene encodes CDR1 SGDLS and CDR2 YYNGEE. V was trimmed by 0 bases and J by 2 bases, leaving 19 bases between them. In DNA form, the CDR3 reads TGTGCCAGCAGCGTAGGTCCTGAGGGACGAGCGACCACAGATACGCAGTATTTT. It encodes CASSVGPEGRATTDTQYF.

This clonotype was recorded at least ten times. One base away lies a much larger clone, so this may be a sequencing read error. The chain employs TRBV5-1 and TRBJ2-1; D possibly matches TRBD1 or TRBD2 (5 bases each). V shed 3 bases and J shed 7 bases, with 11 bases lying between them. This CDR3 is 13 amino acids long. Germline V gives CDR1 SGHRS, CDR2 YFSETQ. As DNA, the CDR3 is TGCGCCAGCAGCTGGGGGTCGGGTAATGAGCAGTTCTTC. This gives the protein CASSWGSGNEQFF.